These 18 T cell receptor beta chains share one sample of origin, sequenced in a study of cytomegalovirus exposure and HLA in healthy donors. In the PCR, 60 Vbeta and 13 Jbeta primers were used. The protocol was immunoSEQ multiplex PCR, while the TCRdb copy is restricted to in-frame clones and leaves out a portion. The sample carries 97,000 or so clones, around 77% recorded once. Sequences were obtained from PBMCs. The receptors here all came from a male donor in good health and CMV-seropositive.

The chain links TRBV4-3 to TRBJ1-6; no clear D gene. CDR3 size: 16 residues. V lost 4 bases to trimming and J lost 6 bases, with 16 bases between them. In germline, CDR1 is LGHNA, CDR2 YSLEER. Written as DNA, the CDR3 is TGCGCCAGCAGCCCCCGAACGTGGGAGGTTAATTCACCCCTCCACTTT. Translation: CASSPRTWEVNSPLHF.

The rearrangement links TRBV19 to TRBJ1-1; D is ambiguous. This CDR3 has 13 residues. Germline CDR1 LNHDA, CDR2 SQIVND (reference sequence). Trimming left V 5 bases short and J 7 bases short, with 14 bases between. The CDR3 DNA follows: TGTGCCAGTAGTGGATGGCCGCGAGGTGAAGCTTTCTTT. This encodes CASSGWPRGEAFF.

The chain links TRBV28 to TRBJ1-2, with D possibly TRBD1 on 6 matching bases. This CDR3 has 13 amino acids. Germline CDR1 reads MDHEN; CDR2 reads SYDVKM. V was clipped by 6 bases and J by 2 bases, with 10 bases between them. The CDR3 nucleotides read TGTGCCAGCAGGATCACAGGGAACTATGGCTACACCTTC. Its protein product is CASRITGNYGYTF.

V usage is TRBV6-1 and J usage is TRBJ2-1, with 12 positions matching TRBD2. Looked up from germline, CDR1 is MNHNS and CDR2 is SASEGT. The CDR3 has 14 amino acids. V was clipped by 6 bases and J by 7 bases; unmatched bases: 4. The CDR3 DNA is TGTGCCAGCAGAATTACTAGCGGGAGGAATGAGCAGTTCTTC. It yields the protein CASRITSGRNEQFF.

This clone was found once. The chain carries TRBV5-1 and TRBJ2-2, with 8 bases matching TRBD2. The V segment lost 5 bases and the J segment 0 bases; nucleotides outside the gene matches: 15. The CDR3 has 19 residues. Germline V gene data show CDR1 as SGHRS and CDR2 as YFSETQ. CDR3 sequence reads: CASSLGQRTGLANTGELFF. CDR3 DNA: TGCGCCAGCAGTCTAGGACAGCGGACGGGACTAGCGAACACCGGGGAGCTGTTTTTT.

The chain uses TRBV4-1 and TRBJ2-7; no reliable D call. Looked up from germline, CDR1 is MGHRA and CDR2 is YSYEKL. This CDR3 has 11 amino acids. Trimming shortened V by 0 bases and J by 7 bases, and 4 bases separated the two germline ends. The CDR3 is CASSQEREQYF. CDR3 DNA: TGCGCCAGCAGCCAAGAGCGAGAGCAGTACTTC.

This clone was observed a few times. The genes are TRBV5-4 and TRBJ2-6, with a weak D call TRBD2 (6 bases). Germline CDR1 SGHNT, CDR2 YYREEE (reference sequence). This CDR3 spans 15 amino acids. V lost 3 bases, J lost 0 bases, and 7 bases lay in between. CDR3 DNA: TGTGCCAGCAGCTCCGGGGGCTCTGGGGCCAACGTCCTGACTTTC. Translated: CASSSGGSGANVLTF.

V is TRBV28 and J is TRBJ2-7; 7 bases match TRBD1. The CDR3 sequence is 14 residues long. CDR1 and CDR2 from the germline V gene are MDHEN and SYDVKM. With V trimmed by 5 bases and J by 2 bases, 6 bases remained unmatched. The DNA of the CDR3 is TGTGCCAGCAGTAATCCCGGGACAGCCTACGAGCAGTACTTC. Residues: CASSNPGTAYEQYF.

The chain links TRBV21-1 to TRBJ2-3; the table's D gene call, TRBD2, was not cross checked with the DNA. TRBV21-1 is tagged as a pseudogene. The CDR3 consists of 19 residues. In DNA, the CDR3 is TGTGCCAGCAGCAAAGGGGGGACTAGCGGGAGGGCCGGGACAGATACGCAGTATTTT. Its protein is CASSKGGTSGRAGTDTQYF.

The J gene is TRBJ1-6, the V gene TRBV28; no definite D call. This CDR3 has 13 amino acids. The ends were cut back, 8 bases at V and 9 bases at J, with 14 bases in the middle. The germline CDR1 and CDR2 sequences are MDHEN and SYDVKM. For the CDR3, the DNA is TGTGCCAGCGGATACACTGGCGGTTCACCCCTCCACTTT. Translated: CASGYTGGSPLHF.

A few counts support this clone. The chain carries TRBV7-2 and TRBJ2-7, with D maybe TRBD1 (6 bases). Germline CDR1 is SGHTA and CDR2 is FQGNSA. Trimming left V 5 bases short and J 6 bases short, with 14 bases between. This CDR3 comprises 13 residues. The DNA for the CDR3 is TGTGCCAGCAGCCGTAATAAGGACAGCGAGCAGTACTTC. Residues: CASSRNKDSEQYF.

This CDR3 is CASSFNGELFF. The CDR3 DNA follows: TGTGCCAGCAGCTTTAACGGGGAGCTGTTTTTT. This chain uses TRBV7-6 with TRBJ2-2, with unresolved D. CDR3 size: 11 residues. Germline V gene sequence: CDR1 SGHVS, CDR2 FNYEAQ. V was cut by 3 bases and J by 7 bases, with 3 bases left in between. Full variable domain (outside the CDR3, taken from reference TRBV7-6 and TRBJ2-2): GAGVSQSPRYKVTKRGQDVALRCDPISGHVSLYWYRQALGQGPEFLTYFNYEAQQDKSGLPNDRFSAERPEGSISTLTIQRTEQRDSAMYRCASSFNGELFFGEGSRLTVL.

This clone appeared a single time. Here the CDR3 DNA reads TGTGCCAGCAGACCCAACCACGGACAGGGGGGCTACACCTTC. Amino acid sequence: CASRPNHGQGGYTF. The chain carries TRBV6-6 and TRBJ1-2; 9 bases agree with TRBD1. Germline V CDR1 and CDR2: MNHNY, SVGAGI (reference sequence). Trimming cost V 6 bases and J 8 bases; bases outside gene matches: 10. This CDR3 is built from 14 residues.

The CDR3 here is CASSLWGLSTDTQYF. Here the CDR3 DNA reads TGTGCCAGCAGTTTATGGGGACTGAGCACAGATACGCAGTATTTT. This chain connects TRBV27 to TRBJ2-3; a possible D gene is TRBD2 (6 bases). V gave up 1 base and J gave up 0 bases, with 8 bases separating them. The CDR3 consists of 15 residues. Germline V gene data show CDR1 as MNHEY and CDR2 as SMNVEV (reference sequence).

This clone came up a few times. The rearrangement joins TRBV6-7 to TRBJ2-1, with 7 bases matching TRBD1. TRBV6-7 carries the ORF label, with uncertain function. The CDR3 has 12 amino acids. J was trimmed by 13 bases and V by 8 bases; bases with no gene match: 11. For the CDR3, the DNA is TGTGCCAGCGGAGGTTCGGGACAGATTCAGTTCTTC. Translated, it gives CASGGSGQIQFF.

The chain links TRBV11-2 to TRBJ2-7, with D possibly matching TRBD2 (6 bases). V was pared by 7 bases and J by 4 bases, with 14 bases between. Germline lookup yields CDR1 SGHAT and CDR2 FQNNGV. CDR3 length equals 13 residues. Here the CDR3 reads CASTQGLPYEQYF. The DNA of the CDR3 is TGTGCCAGCACCCAGGGACTCCCATACGAGCAGTACTTC. Drawing the rest from reference TRBV11-2 and TRBJ2-7, the complete variable domain is EAGVAQSPRYKIIEKRQSVAFWCNPISGHATLYWYQQILGQGPKLLIQFQNNGVVDDSQLPKDRFSAERLKGVDSTLKIQPAKLEDSAVYLCASTQGLPYEQYFGPGTRLTVT.

The chain links TRBV18 to TRBJ2-3; a possible D gene is TRBD2 (5 bases). Trimming shortened V by 3 bases and J by 3 bases, and 16 bases separated the two germline ends. This CDR3 has 16 amino acids. Germline values: CDR1 KGHSH, CDR2 LQKENI. CDR3 region: CASSPYTRTYTDTQYF. CDR3 sequence (DNA): TGTGCCAGCTCACCTTATACTAGGACCTATACAGATACGCAGTATTTT.

This clone was found once. This chain uses TRBV5-5 with TRBJ1-1; a weak D match, TRBD1 (5 bases). The ends were cut back, 2 bases at V and 1 base at J, with 15 bases in the middle. The length of the CDR3 is 16 residues. The V gene's germline CDR1 is SGHKS and CDR2 YYEKEE (reference sequence). DNA of the CDR3: TGTGCCAGCAGCTTATTTCGCCAGGGTACGAACACTGAAGCTTTCTTT. This gives the protein CASSLFRQGTNTEAFF. The variable domain in full, with the rest retrieved from reference TRBV5-5 and TRBJ1-1, is DAGVTQSPTHLIKTRGQQVTLRCSPISGHKSVSWYQQVLGQGPQFIFQYYEKEERGRGNFPDRFSARQFPNYSSELNVNALLLGDSALYLCASSLFRQGTNTEAFFGQGTRLTVV.